These 20 T cell receptor beta chains share one sample of origin, sequenced in a study of blood T cell repertoires in COVID-19. Clones were read by immunoSEQ multiplex PCR, and TCRdb kept only the in-frame ones, dropping some. The sample records around 200,000 clones, more than 75% being singletons. The sequencing sample was made of peripheral blood. The receptors derive from a woman in her thirties or forties with COVID-19, enrolled during active disease.

This clone was observed a handful of times. The chain joins TRBV6-5 to TRBJ2-1, with unresolved D. Trimming removed 2 bases at V and 9 bases at J, with 8 bases between. This CDR3 contains 12 residues. Germline V CDR1 and CDR2: MNHEY, SVGAGI. The CDR3 spells CASSYRGTEQFF. The DNA for the CDR3 is TGTGCCAGCAGTTACCGCGGTACTGAGCAGTTCTTC.

This rearrangement joins TRBV5-4 to TRBJ2-7; 15 bases fit TRBD2. The CDR3 totals 17 residues. Trimming at V came to 0 bases and at J to 5 bases, leaving 6 bases not matched to a gene. Germline values: CDR1 SGHNT, CDR2 YYREEE (reference sequence). The CDR3 loop reads CASSLGGLAGGPHEQYF. The CDR3 region has the DNA TGTGCCAGCAGCTTGGGGGGACTAGCGGGGGGCCCGCACGAGCAGTACTTC.

Only a few counts were recorded for this clone. This sample includes further DNA sequences coding for the same CDR3. This chain uses TRBV6-4 with TRBJ2-1; 8 positions match TRBD2. V was clipped by 3 bases and J by 8 bases; unmatched bases: 6. The CDR3 totals 14 residues. The germline CDR1 and CDR2 sequences are MRHNA and SNTAGT. The CDR3 reads CASSEGLASDEQFF. The CDR3 DNA is TGTGCCAGCAGTGAAGGACTAGCTTCGGATGAGCAGTTCTTC.

The chain recombines TRBV27 with TRBJ2-7; 9 bases are a match to TRBD1. Germline lookup yields CDR1 MNHEY and CDR2 SMNVEV (reference sequence). After removal of 5 bases from V and 12 bases from J, the junction contained 11 bases not matched to a gene. The CDR3 sequence is 13 residues long. Here the CDR3 reads CASSTRDRDLGYF. The CDR3 DNA sequence: TGTGCCAGCAGTACCCGGGACAGGGACCTCGGGTACTTC.

This clone was found a few times. J is TRBJ2-5 and V is TRBV2; no reliable D call. Germline V CDR1 and CDR2: SNHLY, FYNNEI. V dropped 4 bases and J dropped 5 bases, with 5 bases sitting between them. The CDR3 spans 11 residues. The CDR3: CASSARETQYF. Here the CDR3 DNA reads TGTGCCAGCAGTGCCAGGGAGACCCAGTACTTC.

The chain uses TRBV10-3 and TRBJ2-3; TRBD2 matches at 10 bases. The germline V gene has CDR1 ENHRY and CDR2 SYGVKD. The V gene end was trimmed by 4 bases and the J gene end by 2 bases; junction bases not matched to a gene: 6. This CDR3 is built from 16 residues. CDR3 in amino acids: CAISVGAGGFTDTQYF. CDR3 DNA sequence: TGTGCCATCAGTGTGGGAGCGGGGGGGTTCACAGATACGCAGTATTTT.

The chain carries TRBV6-5 and TRBJ2-7, with TRBD2 as a possible D gene (5 bases). Trimming left V 0 bases short and J 2 bases short, with 14 bases between. The CDR3 sequence is 16 residues long. Looked up from germline, CDR1 is MNHEY and CDR2 is SVGAGI. In DNA, the CDR3 is TGTGCCAGCAGTTACTCGACATCTCCGGGGACCTACGAGCAGTACTTC. It specifies CASSYSTSPGTYEQYF.

The chain couples TRBV6-4 to TRBJ1-2, with D perhaps TRBD1 (6 bases). This CDR3 is built from 12 residues. Trimming pared 2 bases from V and 5 bases from J, leaving 6 bases between. Looked up from germline, CDR1 is MRHNA and CDR2 is SNTAGT. CDR3 sequence reads: CASSDTGYGYTF. The DNA of the CDR3 is TGTGCCAGCAGTGACACAGGGTATGGCTACACCTTC.

The J gene is TRBJ2-7, the V gene TRBV15, with 8 bases matching TRBD1. The V gene's germline CDR1 is LNHNV and CDR2 YYDKDF (reference sequence). V gave up 3 bases and J gave up 3 bases; unmatched junction bases: 10. This CDR3 comprises 16 residues. CDR3 region: CATSRGRTGHGYEQYF. DNA of the CDR3: TGTGCCACCAGCAGGGGCAGGACAGGGCACGGCTACGAGCAGTACTTC.

This clone was seen once. The genes are TRBV4-2 and TRBJ2-7, with TRBD2 matching over 7 bases. Per the germline V gene, CDR1 is LGHNA and CDR2 is YNFKEQ. After removal of 0 bases from V and 1 base from J, the junction contained 3 bases not matched to a gene. The CDR3 runs to 15 residues. The CDR3 reads CASSQEGGRSYEQYF. Here the CDR3 DNA reads TGTGCCAGCAGCCAAGAGGGAGGGAGGTCCTACGAGCAGTACTTC.

The J gene is TRBJ1-2, the V gene TRBV7-2; D possibly corresponds to TRBD1 (5 bases). Trimming stripped 1 base from V and 2 bases from J, with 8 bases between. Germline V gene data show CDR1 as SGHTA and CDR2 as FQGNSA. The CDR3 is 14 amino acids. CDR3 sequence (DNA): TGTGCCAGCAGCTTAGATGCAGGGAACTATGGCTACACCTTC. Its protein is CASSLDAGNYGYTF.

V usage is TRBV7-8 and J usage is TRBJ1-1, with TRBD1 identical over 8 bases. The germline gives CDR1 SGHVS, CDR2 FQNEAQ. There are 15 residues in the CDR3. Germline trimming cut 3 bases from V and 2 bases from J; bases unmatched to any gene: 5. The CDR3 coding sequence is TGTGCCAGCAGCTTTTTGACAGGGGTAAACACTGAAGCTTTCTTT. Translation gives CASSFLTGVNTEAFF.

The chain has TRBV4-2 and TRBJ2-2, with D hard to call. Germline V gives CDR1 LGHNA, CDR2 YNFKEQ. The CDR3 extends over 15 amino acids. Trimming removed 0 bases from V and 3 bases from J, with 8 bases in between. The CDR3 reads CASSQDDRDTGELFF. For the CDR3, the DNA is TGTGCCAGCAGCCAAGACGATCGCGACACCGGGGAGCTGTTTTTT.

The rearrangement uses TRBV29-1 and TRBJ1-3; D unclear. This CDR3 contains 17 residues. V lost 0 bases and J lost 0, with 15 bases in between. Germline CDR1 reads SQVTM; CDR2 reads ANQGSEA. The CDR3 DNA reads TGCAGCGTTGAAGATCCGATTTCTGAGGCCTCTGGAAACACCATATATTTT. It yields the protein CSVEDPISEASGNTIYF.

The chain joins TRBV2 to TRBJ2-5; D is perhaps TRBD2 (6 bases). Looked up from germline, CDR1 is SNHLY and CDR2 is FYNNEI. The CDR3 length is 13 residues. The V gene lost 6 bases and the J gene lost 7 bases, with 15 bases spanning the gap. CDR3 coding DNA: TGTGCCAGCAGCCCCCGGGCCGGGGGGACCCAGTACTTC. Translated, it gives CASSPRAGGTQYF.

The chain has TRBV6-6 and TRBJ1-2; D gene uncertain. Trimming removed 2 bases from V and 0 bases from J, with 10 bases in between. Germline CDR1 is MNHNY and CDR2 is SVGAGI (reference sequence). The CDR3 has 15 residues. The CDR3 sequence is CASSYPGGSNYGYTF. The CDR3 DNA sequence: TGTGCCAGCAGTTACCCCGGAGGGTCTAACTATGGCTACACCTTC.

The chain joins TRBV7-3 to TRBJ1-2; TRBD1 matches at 8 bases. The junction had 6 bases not matched to a gene; V was cut back by 5 bases and J by 7 bases. This CDR3 has 13 residues. CDR1 and CDR2 from the germline V gene are SGHTA and FQGTGA. DNA for the CDR3: TGTGCCAGCAGCGATGGACAGGGAAGTGGCTACACCTTC. It specifies CASSDGQGSGYTF. Together with reference TRBV7-3 and TRBJ1-2, the CDR3 gives the full variable domain: GAGVSQTPSNKVTEKGKYVELRCDPISGHTALYWYRQSLGQGPEFLIYFQGTGAADDSGLPNDRFFAVRPEGSVSTLKIQRTERGDSAVYLCASSDGQGSGYTFGSGTRLTVV.

The chain uses TRBV7-3 and TRBJ2-1; TRBD2 agrees at 10 bases. The CDR3 covers 15 residues. V lost 5 bases and J lost 8; bases outside the gene matches: 9. The germline CDR1 and CDR2 sequences are SGHTA and FQGTGA. DNA of the CDR3: TGTGCCAGCAGCCCCAGTCAGCGGGGGGGCGATGAGCAGTTCTTC. It is translated as CASSPSQRGGDEQFF.

This chain links TRBV30 with TRBJ1-3; D remains ambiguous. V lost 3 bases, J lost 1 base, and 7 bases lay in between. The germline V gene has CDR1 GTSNPN and CDR2 SVGIG (reference sequence). The CDR3 contains 13 residues. The CDR3 DNA reads as TGTGCCTGGAGCCTTCTTTCTGGAAACACCATATATTTT. The encoded protein is CAWSLLSGNTIYF. The whole variable domain, filled in from reference TRBV30 and TRBJ1-3, reads SQTIHQWPATLVQPVGSPLSLECTVEGTSNPNLYWYRQAAGRGLQLLFYSVGIGQISSEVPQNLSASRPQDRQFILSSKKLLLSDSGFYLCAWSLLSGNTIYFGEGSWLTVV.

The chain uses TRBV4-1 and TRBJ2-7; 9 bases map to TRBD1. The germline V gene has CDR1 MGHRA and CDR2 YSYEKL. The ends lost 6 bases at V and 4 bases at J; junction bases unmatched: 4. The CDR3 totals 13 residues. The CDR3 region is CASRGGTGYEQYF. The CDR3 coding sequence is TGCGCCAGCAGGGGTGGGACAGGGTACGAGCAGTACTTC.